Listed below are T cell receptor beta chains from one sample, sequenced in a study of a mutant IDH1 vaccine in newly diagnosed glioma. Their target antigens are unknown. Only in-frame clones appear in the TCRdb table, and some are missing; sequencing was by immunoSEQ multiplex PCR. The sample contains roughly 74,000 clones, 85% of which appear only once. The source was PBMCs, collected from a glioma patient whose treatment included an IDH1 peptide vaccine. All receptors derive from a man aged 25 to 45 with glioma. Some clones in this sample may be carry-over from other donors' samples. CDR3s include the opening cysteine and the closing phenylalanine or tryptophan. D genes are given only for firm matches. Expanded clones get a size class; other rows say once, few or many, or leave the size out.

>.|.|TRBJ2-3|TRBV19
TGTGCCAGTAGTATGGGGGGAGATACGCAGTATTTT
CASSMGGDTQYF
>.|TRBD2|TRBJ2-5|TRBV5-1
TGCGCCAGCAGCCCATGGCGGGAGGGTCGGGAGACCCAGTACTTC
CASSPWREGRETQYF
>.|.|TRBJ1-3|TRBV4-3
TGCGCCAGCAGCCAAGAACCTGTGGGCTCTGGAAACACCATATATTTT
CASSQEPVGSGNTIYF
>.|TRBD1|TRBJ2-7|TRBV30
TGTGCCTGGGACCCGGGACAGGGGGTCAACGAGCAGTACTTC
CAWDPGQGVNEQYF
>.|.|TRBJ2-7|TRBV21-1
TGTGCCAGCAGCAAAGGGGGTAGCGGACCTTCCTACGAGCAGTACTTC
CASSKGGSGPSYEQYF
>.|.|TRBJ1-2|TRBV30
TGTGCCTGGAGCGCCGGGACCGCAAGGCTCTATGGCTACACCTTC
CAWSAGTARLYGYTF
>.|TRBD1|TRBJ2-7|TRBV19
TGTGCCAGTAGTCTCGGGACAGGGCGCTCCTACGAGCAGTACTTC
CASSLGTGRSYEQYF
>.|TRBD2|TRBJ2-7|TRBV28
TGTGCCAGCAGCCTTCCGGGGGGGCTTGGCGAGCAGTACTTC
CASSLPGGLGEQYF
>.|.|TRBJ2-5|TRBV10-1
TGCGCCAGCAGTGCTTTAAGCGGACCCCAAGAGACCCAGTACTTC
CASSALSGPQETQYF
>.|.|TRBJ2-5|TRBV5-1
TGCGCCAGCAGCCCGGCTGGGGGGCAAGAGACCCAGTACTTC
CASSPAGGQETQYF
>.|.|TRBJ2-5|TRBV4-1
TGCGCCAGCAGCCCCATAAATTGGGAGACCCAGTACTTC
CASSPINWETQYF
>.|TRBD1|TRBJ1-1|TRBV5-1
TGCGCCAGCAGCTTGGCCGGACAGGGATTAACCACTGAAGCTTTCTTT
CASSLAGQGLTTEAFF
>.|.|TRBJ1-5|TRBV6-4
TGTGCCATGGGGGAAGATCAGCCCCAGCATTTT
CAMGEDQPQHF
>.|.|TRBJ1-1|TRBV19
TGTGCCAGTAGTGCCCGTACAACAGGGTACACTGAAGCTTTCTTT
CASSARTTGYTEAFF
>.|.|TRBJ2-3|TRBV27
TGTGCCAGCAAGCGAAGCGCAAGCACAGATACGCAGTATTTT
CASKRSASTDTQYF
>.|.|TRBJ2-1|TRBV28
TGTGCCAGCAGTTTTAGATCAGGCTCTTACAATGAGCAGTTCTTC
CASSFRSGSYNEQFF
>.|TRBD2|TRBJ2-1|TRBV5-1
TGCGCCAGCAGCCCCGGGGGACTAGCGGGAGCCAATGAGCAGTTCTTC
CASSPGGLAGANEQFF
>.|.|TRBJ2-2|TRBV12-5
TGTGCTAGTGGTTTGGGACACGGGGACGGGGAGCTGTTTTTT
CASGLGHGDGELFF
>.|TRBD1|TRBJ1-4|TRBV6-6
TGTGCCAGCACCCTAGGGGGCGGAGGATCTAATGAAAAACTGTTTTTT
CASTLGGGGSNEKLFF
>once|TRBD1|TRBJ1-5|TRBV2
TGTGCCAGCAGTACGGGACAGGGCCCTCAGCAATCAGCCCAGCATTTT
CASSTGQGPQQSAQHF
>.|TRBD2|TRBJ2-3|TRBV5-1
TGCGCCAGCAGCCCCACAGGACTAGCGGGAGCGCAGTATTTT
CASSPTGLAGAQYF
>.|TRBD1|TRBJ2-7|TRBV18
TGTGCCAGCTCACCGTATTCCGGGACAGACTACGAGCAGTACTTC
CASSPYSGTDYEQYF
>.|TRBD1|TRBJ1-4|TRBV11-2
TGTGCCAGCAGCCCGGCCTCGACAGGGAGGAATGAAAAACTGTTTTTT
CASSPASTGRNEKLFF
>.|TRBD2|TRBJ2-2|TRBV2
TGTGCCAGCAGTGCTCTAGCGGGACAGAACACCGGGGAGCTGTTTTTT
CASSALAGQNTGELFF
>.|.|TRBJ2-1|TRBV5-6
TGTGCCAGCAGCTTAAGGTACACAGTTTCCTACAATGAGCAGTTCTTC
CASSLRYTVSYNEQFF
>.|TRBD1|TRBJ2-2|TRBV11-2
TGTGCCAGCAGCGCCCGACAGGGGGCGATCACCGGGGAGCTGTTTTTT
CASSARQGAITGELFF
>.|TRBD1|TRBJ1-1|TRBV30
TGTGCCTGGAGTCTACCTGACAGGGAGGCTTTCTTT
CAWSLPDREAFF
>once|TRBD2|TRBJ2-5|TRBV5-4
TGTGCCAGCAGCCAATCACTAGCGGAACAAGAGACCCAGTACTTC
CASSQSLAEQETQYF
>.|.|TRBJ2-1|TRBV5-1
TGCGCCAGCGCCTTGGGGTTCTCCTACAATGAGCAGTTCTTC
CASALGFSYNEQFF
>.|.|TRBJ2-5|TRBV11-1
TGTGCCAGCAGCTTCTCAGCAGAACCAGAGACCCAGTACTTC
CASSFSAEPETQYF
>.|.|TRBJ2-6|TRBV30
TGTGCCTGGGGCTTGGGTGGAGGGGCCAACGTCCTGACTTTC
CAWGLGGGANVLTF
>.|.|TRBJ1-1|TRBV28
TGTGCCAGCAGCTCGGGTACAGTACTCACTGAAGCTTTCTTT
CASSSGTVLTEAFF
>.|.|TRBJ1-1|TRBV5-1
TGCGCCAGCAGCTTGGTGGCGGATGAAGCTTTCTTT
CASSLVADEAFF
>.|.|TRBJ2-5|TRBV6-4
TGTGCCAGCAGTGTCGAAAGGGGACAGACCCAGTACTTC
CASSVERGQTQYF
>once|TRBD1|TRBJ2-4|TRBV6-5
TGTGCCAGCAGTCAGACAGGGGGGGGGAACATTCAGTACTTC
CASSQTGGGNIQYF
>.|.|TRBJ2-2|TRBV11-2
TGTGCCAGCAGCTTAGTTTCAGAACCCACCGGGGAGCTGTTTTTT
CASSLVSEPTGELFF
>.|.|TRBJ2-2|TRBV7-8
TGTGCCAGCAGCTTCCTACAGGGATCCGGGGAGCTGTTTTTT
CASSFLQGSGELFF
>.|.|TRBJ1-5|TRBV28
TGTGCCAGCAGTACAGGGAATCAGCCCCAGCATTTT
CASSTGNQPQHF
>.|.|TRBJ1-3|TRBV4-1
TGCGCCAGCAGCGGGGGGAGCGACTCTGGAAACACCATATATTTT
CASSGGSDSGNTIYF
>.|TRBD1|TRBJ1-5|TRBV6-1
TGTGCCAGCAGTGGGACCTTCGGGACAGGCCCTCGTAGCAATCAGCCCCAGCATTTT
CASSGTFGTGPRSNQPQHF
>few|.|TRBJ1-1|TRBV6-6
TGTGCCAGCAGCTCCGACAGGTCTCGAGCTGAAGCTTTCTTT
CASSSDRSRAEAFF
>.|.|TRBJ1-2|TRBV28
TGTGCCAGCACCACAGAGGCCTATGGCTACACCTTC
CASTTEAYGYTF
>.|TRBD1|TRBJ1-1|TRBV27
TGTGCCAGCAGTCCCGTCCGGGACAGGGGGCGCTTTGACACTGAAGCTTTCTTT
CASSPVRDRGRFDTEAFF
>once|.|TRBJ2-1|TRBV5-1
TGCGCCAGCGGGCTCTTTGCGAGGATCAGCTCCTACAATGAGCAGTTCTTC
CASGLFARISSYNEQFF
>.|.|TRBJ1-6|TRBV27
TGTGCCAGCAGTGTTCGGGCGACTGACTCACCCCTCCACTTT
CASSVRATDSPLHF
>.|.|TRBJ1-3|TRBV30
TGTGCCTGGAGTGGCCGAAACACCATATATTTT
CAWSGRNTIYF